The 10 T cell receptor beta chains below were found in one sample sequenced in a study of blood T cell repertoires in COVID-19. Method: immunoSEQ multiplex PCR; TCRdb's copy keeps in-frame clones and lacks some. The sample carries around 26,000 clones, around 60% recorded once. The sequenced sample consisted of peripheral blood. These receptors all stem from a man in his sixties with active or convalescent COVID-19.

With respect to this clone: Additional DNA sequences in this sample encode the identical CDR3. J is TRBJ2-3 and V is TRBV25-1; D unresolved. Trimming pared 3 bases from V and 1 base from J, leaving 11 bases between. The CDR3 extends over 15 amino acids. Germline V gene data show CDR1 as MGHDK and CDR2 as SYGVNS. The CDR3 DNA sequence: TGTGCCAGCAGTGAGTTTAGAGGTGGCACAGATACGCAGTATTTT. The encoded protein is CASSEFRGGTDTQYF. Using reference TRBV25-1 and TRBJ2-3 for the parts outside the CDR3, the full variable domain is EADIYQTPRYLVIGTGKKITLECSQTMGHDKMYWYQQDPGMELHLIHYSYGVNSTEKGDLSSESTVSRIRTEHFPLTLESARPSHTSQYLCASSEFRGGTDTQYFGPGTRLTVL.

Notes on this clone: The CDR3 does not end in the conserved phenylalanine or tryptophan, so this is likely a read error. No DNA is shown, since the ends of the CDR3 on it are uncertain; the CDR3 is the one TCRdb lists. The chain is built from TRBV2 and TRBJ2-7; the table names TRBD2, a call not compared with the DNA. From germline, CDR1 is SNHLY and CDR2 FYNNEI. The CDR3 is 11 amino acids long, termini counted. CDR3 amino acids: CASSEAFGTSI.

The chain employs TRBV9 and TRBJ2-7; TRBD1 is a possible D gene (6 bases). Germline V lookup: CDR1 SGDLS, CDR2 YYNGEE. Trimming stripped 4 bases from V and 6 bases from J, with 17 bases between. CDR3 length: 14 amino acids. CDR3 loop: CASSSGASGGEQYF. The CDR3 nucleotides are TGTGCCAGCAGCTCAGGGGCCAGCGGAGGCGAGCAGTACTTC.

V and J are TRBV6-5 and TRBJ2-1; TRBD2 matches at 15 bases. Germline CDR1 reads MNHEY; CDR2 reads SVGAGI. The CDR3 runs to 16 residues. Trimming at V came to 2 bases and at J to 6 bases, leaving 2 bases not matched to a gene. The CDR3 sequence is CASSYLGLAGGNEQFF. CDR3 bases: TGTGCCAGCAGTTACCTGGGACTAGCGGGGGGCAATGAGCAGTTCTTC.

The V and J genes are TRBV9 and TRBJ2-2; 7 positions agree with TRBD2. The ends lost 2 bases at V and 7 bases at J; junction bases unmatched: 8. This CDR3 is 15 amino acids long. From germline, CDR1 is SGDLS and CDR2 YYNGEE. CDR3 coding DNA: TGTGCCAGCAGCGTGGGCGGGAGAGTCGGCGGGGAGCTGTTTTTT. Protein sequence: CASSVGGRVGGELFF.

V is TRBV5-1 and J is TRBJ1-1; D may be TRBD1 (6 bases). The CDR3 has 15 amino acids. Between the trimmed V and J ends, which lost 4 bases and 1 base, there was a span of 14 bases. The germline CDR1 and CDR2 sequences are SGHRS and YFSETQ. DNA for the CDR3: TGCGCCAGCAGCCAACAGGGTCTGAGGAACACTGAAGCTTTCTTT. This encodes CASSQQGLRNTEAFF.

This clone was counted only a few times. V gene TRBV7-9 combines with J gene TRBJ1-2, with D hard to call. Trimming stripped 1 base from V and 4 bases from J, with 10 bases between. Germline CDR1 and CDR2: SEHNR and FQNEAQ (reference sequence). The CDR3 loop spans 14 amino acids. CDR3 DNA: TGTGCCAGCAGCTTAGGGGCTTATACCTATGGCTACACCTTC. Its protein product is CASSLGAYTYGYTF.

This chain connects TRBV18 to TRBJ1-1; maybe TRBD1 (5 bases). The CDR3 consists of 15 residues. Germline values: CDR1 KGHSH, CDR2 LQKENI. V shed 4 bases and J shed 1 base, with 13 bases lying between them. The chain's CDR3 is CASSLSKQANTEAFF. The CDR3 coding sequence is TGTGCCAGCTCACTTTCGAAACAGGCGAACACTGAAGCTTTCTTT.

V usage is TRBV10-3 and J usage is TRBJ1-2; D is possibly TRBD1 (5 bases). CDR1 and CDR2 (germline): ENHRY, SYGVKD. The CDR3 consists of 11 residues. Between the trimmed V and J ends, which lost 6 bases and 8 bases, there was a span of 10 bases. The CDR3 DNA reads TGTGCCATCAGGGACATGGAGGGCTACACCTTC. It codes for CAIRDMEGYTF.

The J gene is TRBJ1-1, the V gene TRBV5-1; maybe TRBD1 (6 bases). The germline V gene encodes CDR1 SGHRS and CDR2 YFSETQ. The CDR3 runs 14 residues. V was pared by 7 bases and J by 1 base, with 14 bases between. The CDR3 region is CASQRTDANTEAFF. CDR3 nucleotide sequence: TGCGCCAGCCAAAGGACAGACGCGAACACTGAAGCTTTCTTT. Using reference TRBV5-1 and TRBJ1-1 for the parts outside the CDR3, the full variable domain is KAGVTQTPRYLIKTRGQQVTLSCSPISGHRSVSWYQQTPGQGLQFLFEYFSETQRNKGNFPGRFSGRQFSNSRSEMNVSTLELGDSALYLCASQRTDANTEAFFGQGTRLTVV.